Listed below are T cell receptor beta chains from one sample, sequenced in a study of shared clonotypes between healthy human individuals. Clones were sequenced by immunoSEQ multiplex PCR, and TCRdb holds only the in-frame ones, with some missing. The top ten hold approximately 0.13% of the sample, which has some 2,400,000 clones, about 94% seen once. Sequenced input: naive CD4+ T cells sorted from blood. These receptors were collected from a man aged 18 to 30 in good health. The CDR3 runs from the conserved cysteine through the conserved F or W.

TRBV5-1	TRBJ1-2	CASSPGGANYGYTF
TRBV12-5	TRBJ2-7	CASGFLGESMEQYF
TRBV19	TRBJ1-5	CASSIGQAFSNQPQHF
TRBV5-4	TRBJ1-1	CASRQHNTEAFF
TRBV11-1	TRBJ2-2	CASSLSGRLGELFF
TRBV6-5	TRBJ2-1	CASSYGLAVALDEQFF
TRBV2	TRBJ2-7	CASSSGPGLAGRSYEQYF
TRBV7-9	TRBJ1-2	CASSFVDNYGYTF
TRBV5-1	TRBJ2-1	CASSELAGEQFF
TRBV7-2	TRBJ1-5	CASSPGPGGQPQHF
TRBV7-3	TRBJ2-1	CASSSDPHNEQFF
TRBV9	TRBJ2-3	CASSVATSGRQADTQYF
TRBV18	TRBJ1-3	CASSPGTDGNTIYF
TRBV2	TRBJ2-2	CASSEEGSGELFF
TRBV7-8	TRBJ1-5	CASSLGRRLGSNQPQHF
TRBV6-1	TRBJ1-5	CASTGQSPYQPQHF
TRBV11-3	TRBJ2-1	CASSLGQGAYNEQFF
TRBV7-2	TRBJ2-5	CASSLFKSGIGETQYF
TRBV9	TRBJ1-3	CASSVLQEFSGNTIYF
TRBV5-1	TRBJ1-2	CASSLSGLLDGYTF
TRBV13	TRBJ1-6	CASSLGQGSLSSSPLHF
TRBV5-1	TRBJ2-7	CASSLGTSGSSYEQYF
TRBV6-6	TRBJ1-2	CASSNWIDRLNGYTF
TRBV7-2	TRBJ2-7	CASTVLAGFEQYF
TRBV27	TRBJ1-3	CASSLPPSSGNTIYF
TRBV28	TRBJ1-1	CASSREGGGNSEAFF
TRBV5-1	TRBJ2-3	CASSPTTGTQYF
TRBV4-1	TRBJ1-2	CASSQDKTDGYTF
TRBV19	TRBJ1-5	CASISDGGPNQPQHF
TRBV10-2	TRBJ2-1	CASTDGAGGYNEQFF
TRBV7-6	TRBJ2-7	CASSSGPSYEQYF
TRBV27	TRBJ1-1	CASSRDRGTEAFF
TRBV30	TRBJ2-7	CAWSTVSYEQYF
TRBV7-2	TRBJ2-1	CASSLGSAREQFF
TRBV27	TRBJ1-2	CASSPLPPAIYGYTF
TRBV9	TRBJ2-5	CASSVGLAGGETQYF
TRBV29-1	TRBJ2-5	CSSGLFPETQYF
TRBV7-8	TRBJ2-7	CASSLRSWEGAKWQYF
TRBV18	TRBJ1-5	CASSRDRVGQPQHF
TRBV6-5	TRBJ1-4	CASRDRVYEKLFF
TRBV9	TRBJ2-7	CASSLTALSYEQYF
TRBV7-6	TRBJ1-5	CASSLYGVRIGGNQPQHF
TRBV30	TRBJ2-2	CAWSVSGELFF
TRBV5-4	TRBJ2-7	CASSPGGQGSPYEQYF
TRBV28	TRBJ1-6	CASSLRGNGARSPLHF
TRBV6-5	TRBJ2-7	CASSYSGVSAYEQYF
TRBV19	TRBJ1-6	CASSTTRGDSPLHF
TRBV7-2	TRBJ2-5	CASSPTSGRQTQYF
TRBV18	TRBJ2-3	CASSPLDLADTQYF
TRBV5-5	TRBJ1-5	CASSWTEDQPQHF
TRBV5-5	TRBJ2-7	CASSLLGLGNYEQYF
TRBV5-1	TRBJ2-5	CASSSPGTRGETQYF
TRBV18	TRBJ2-4	CASSPPYSKNIQYF
TRBV2	TRBJ1-2	CAGGVANYGYTF
TRBV9	TRBJ2-3	CASSVGGGLIPDTQYF
TRBV5-1	TRBJ2-5	CASSLAIGTGGETQYF
TRBV7-6	TRBJ1-4	CASSPTLQGFGEKLFF